A selection of T cell receptor beta chains follows, all from one sample in a study of PD-1 blockade in mismatch repair-deficient tumors. Sequenced by immunoSEQ multiplex PCR; TCRdb stores in-frame clones only, minus some. The sample comprises around 49,000 clones, more than 65% of which are singletons, and 2.5% to 4% rests with the top ten. This sample comprised PBMCs, obtained before pembrolizumab treatment. The receptors come from an adult with mismatch repair-deficient cancer. Each CDR3 is given with its conserved first and last residue. The D gene is left open where the match is weak. Size values are once, few and many counts, or a class for expanded clones, and some rows have none.

size,V,J,D,CDR3,DNA
few,TRBV12-2,TRBJ1-2,NA,CASRMGRMSGYTF,TGTGCAAGTCGCATGGGACGGATGTCGGGCTACACCTTC
NA,TRBV21-1,TRBJ2-2,NA,CASILGTGNTGELFF,TGTGCCAGCATATTAGGTACAGGGAACACCGGGGAGCTGTTTTTT
NA,TRBV29-1,TRBJ2-7,TRBD2,CSVEGWDRESSGRYLPAYEQYF,TGCAGCGTTGAAGGGTGGGACAGAGAATCTAGCGGGAGGTACCTTCCGGCCTACGAGCAGTACTTC
once,TRBV5-4,TRBJ2-1,TRBD2,CASSDQAGARNEQFF,TGTGCCAGCAGCGATCAGGCGGGAGCGCGGAATGAGCAGTTCTTC
NA,TRBV27,TRBJ2-4,NA,CASRESLGIQYF,TGTGCCAGCAGGGAGTCTCTGGGCATTCAGTACTTC
NA,TRBV11-3,TRBJ2-5,NA,CASSFPGETQYF,TGTGCCAGCAGCTTTCCCGGTGAGACCCAGTACTTC
NA,TRBV28,TRBJ1-2,TRBD1,CASSRQGSVYGYTF,TGTGCCAGCAGCAGACAGGGGAGTGTCTATGGCTACACCTTC
NA,TRBV5-4,TRBJ1-2,NA,CASSPLGQPNYGYTF,TGTGCCAGCAGCCCGCTAGGACAGCCCAACTATGGCTACACCTTC
NA,TRBV2,TRBJ1-1,NA,CASSDQANTEAFF,TGTGCCAGCAGTGATCAAGCGAACACTGAAGCTTTCTTT
once,TRBV5-6,TRBJ2-6,TRBD1,CASSWGQGITGANVLTF,TGTGCCAGCAGCTGGGGACAGGGGATTACTGGGGCCAACGTCCTGACTTTC
NA,TRBV7-9,TRBJ1-1,NA,CASSLYRDGLGTEAFF,TGTGCCAGCAGCTTATATCGAGACGGCCTGGGGACTGAAGCTTTCTTT
NA,TRBV11-3,TRBJ2-7,NA,CASSLETGTSYEQYF,TGTGCCAGCAGCTTAGAGACGGGGACCTCCTACGAGCAGTACTTC
NA,TRBV5-1,TRBJ2-7,TRBD2,CASSATSGSSTVYEQYF,TGCGCCAGCAGCGCCACTAGCGGGAGTTCTACTGTCTACGAGCAGTACTTC